These 26 T cell receptor beta chains share one sample of origin, sequenced in a study of blood T cell repertoires in COVID-19. TCRdb's table, derived via immunoSEQ multiplex PCR, lists solely in-frame clones and lacks some. The sample consists of some 340,000 clones, 85% of them appearing once. The sample comprised peripheral blood. The receptor source for this set is a woman under 30 with acute or convalescent COVID-19.

This chain uses TRBV2 with TRBJ1-5; 9 nucleotides match TRBD1. The CDR3 runs to 19 residues. J was trimmed by 7 bases and V by 4 bases; bases with no gene match: 20. From germline, CDR1 is SNHLY and CDR2 FYNNEI. The CDR3 region has the DNA TGTGCCAGCAGTGCACCGGGACAGGGTTTTGCACTCGACAGGCAGCCCCAGCATTTT. Amino acid sequence: CASSAPGQGFALDRQPQHF.

The chain carries TRBV21-1 and TRBJ1-4; TRBD1 reflects the table's D call only, with no check against the DNA. TRBV21-1 is a pseudogene. The CDR3 covers 16 residues. Here the CDR3 DNA reads TGTGCCAGCAGACAGGGGTCCAAAGTTGCTAATGAAAAACTGTTTTTT. It codes for CASRQGSKVANEKLFF.

The chain is built from TRBV5-6 and TRBJ2-7, with D possibly TRBD1 on 6 matching bases. Trimming stripped 0 bases from V and 0 bases from J, with 10 bases between. The CDR3 runs to 15 residues. CDR1 and CDR2 (germline): SGHDT, YYEEEE. CDR3 protein: CASSLVGASSYEQYF. The CDR3 DNA sequence: TGTGCCAGCAGCTTGGTGGGGGCAAGCTCCTACGAGCAGTACTTC.

This rearrangement joins TRBV4-1 to TRBJ2-1, with a tentative D call TRBD1 (5 bases). This CDR3 region has 15 residues. The germline gives CDR1 MGHRA, CDR2 YSYEKL. V dropped 1 base and J dropped 7 bases, with 14 bases sitting between them. For the CDR3, the DNA is TGCGCCAGCAGCCAAGGACCCCCAAGGGGAAATGAGCAGTTCTTC. As protein: CASSQGPPRGNEQFF.

The J gene is TRBJ1-4, the V gene TRBV10-3, with 9 nucleotides matching TRBD1. Germline V gene data show CDR1 as ENHRY and CDR2 as SYGVKD. The junction had 7 bases not matched to a gene; V was cut back by 0 bases and J by 2 bases. CDR3 length equals 18 residues. CDR3 amino acids: CAISESTGGRVTNEKLFF. The CDR3 coding sequence is TGTGCCATCAGTGAGTCTACAGGGGGCCGCGTGACTAATGAAAAACTGTTTTTT.

The chain is built from TRBV28 and TRBJ1-3; no clear D gene. Between the trimmed V and J ends, which lost 8 bases and 0 bases, there was a span of 11 bases. Germline V CDR1 and CDR2: MDHEN, SYDVKM. The CDR3 extends over 14 amino acids. CDR3 residues: CASLVSGSGNTIYF. The CDR3 DNA is TGTGCCAGCCTTGTTAGTGGCTCTGGAAACACCATATATTTT.

J is TRBJ1-3 and V is TRBV25-1; D might be TRBD1 (5 bases). The CDR3 sequence is 17 residues long. V was clipped by 1 base and J by 0 bases, with 13 bases between them. Germline assignment: CDR1 MGHDK and CDR2 SYGVNS. CDR3 sequence reads: CASSESGKKGSGNTIYF. The CDR3 coding sequence is TGTGCCAGCAGTGAATCAGGGAAGAAGGGCTCTGGAAACACCATATATTTT.

This clone was detected only a few times. V is TRBV7-8 and J is TRBJ2-7; 9 nucleotides agree with TRBD2. The CDR3 sequence is 14 residues long. The germline CDR1 and CDR2 sequences are SGHVS and FQNEAQ. V shed 5 bases and J 2 bases; nucleotides not matched to a gene: 4. This CDR3 is CASSERLAAYEQYF. The CDR3 bases are TGTGCCAGCAGCGAAAGACTAGCGGCCTACGAGCAGTACTTC.

V and J are TRBV30 and TRBJ1-2, with D tentatively TRBD1 (6 bases). This CDR3 is 13 amino acids long. Trimming shortened V by 3 bases and J by 4 bases, and 12 bases separated the two germline ends. Germline V gene data show CDR1 as GTSNPN and CDR2 as SVGIG (reference sequence). The CDR3 region has the DNA TGTGCCTGGAGAAACAGGGACGGCTATGGCTACACCTTC. It codes for CAWRNRDGYGYTF. Filled out from reference TRBV30 and TRBJ1-2, the complete variable domain reads SQTIHQWPATLVQPVGSPLSLECTVEGTSNPNLYWYRQAAGRGLQLLFYSVGIGQISSEVPQNLSASRPQDRQFILSSKKLLLSDSGFYLCAWRNRDGYGYTFGSGTRLTVV.

The sample holds many counts of this clone. The CDR3 protein is CASSGWTGYEQYF. CDR3 DNA: TGTGCCAGCAGTGGCTGGACAGGCTACGAGCAGTACTTC. The chain has TRBV6-4 and TRBJ2-7, with 7 bases matching TRBD1. V lost 4 bases and J lost 3; bases outside the gene matches: 3. This CDR3 is built from 13 residues. Germline V gives CDR1 MRHNA, CDR2 SNTAGT.

The chain couples TRBV5-1 to TRBJ2-7, with a possible D match to TRBD2 (6 bases). Germline CDR1 SGHRS, CDR2 YFSETQ. There are 14 residues in the CDR3. Trimming stripped 1 base from V and 0 bases from J, with 8 bases between. The CDR3 is CASSLSGVSYEQYF. The CDR3 DNA is TGCGCCAGCAGCTTGTCGGGGGTCTCCTACGAGCAGTACTTC.

The table lists this clone with a count of one. This rearrangement joins TRBV5-1 to TRBJ1-1, with TRBD1 identical over 9 bases. Germline-derived CDR1 and CDR2 are SGHRS and YFSETQ. V lost 7 bases to trimming and J lost 4 bases; unmatched junction nucleotides: 11. The CDR3 runs 15 residues. The CDR3 DNA reads as TGCGCCAGCGCTCTAAATGGGGGACAGGGCACTGAAGCTTTCTTT. It yields the protein CASALNGGQGTEAFF.

The chain combines TRBV28 with TRBJ1-2; 8 bases map to TRBD1. This CDR3 comprises 11 residues. Germline lookup yields CDR1 MDHEN and CDR2 SYDVKM. Here the CDR3 reads CATGGNYGYTF. The CDR3 nucleotides are TGTGCTACAGGGGGGAACTATGGCTACACCTTC.

This rearrangement joins TRBV12-2 to TRBJ1-5. TRBV12-2 is deemed a pseudogene. The CDR3 extends over 15 amino acids. The CDR3 DNA sequence: TGTGCAAGTCAGTCCCGGGATGATAGCAATCAGCCCCAGCATTTT. The encoded protein is CASQSRDDSNQPQHF.

The chain couples TRBV12-5 to TRBJ1-1, with 7 bases aligning to TRBD1. V was clipped by 7 bases and J by 3 bases; unmatched bases: 5. The CDR3 is 13 residues long. CDR1 LGHNT and CDR2 FRNRAP come from the germline V gene. Here the CDR3 reads CASADREDTEAFF. CDR3 coding DNA: TGTGCTAGTGCCGACAGGGAGGACACTGAAGCTTTCTTT.

CDR3: CASSSFRGQAGQPQHF. DNA for the CDR3: TGTGCCAGCAGTTCCTTCCGAGGACAGGCGGGTCAGCCCCAGCATTTT. This chain links TRBV27 with TRBJ1-5; 7 nucleotides match TRBD1. This CDR3 region has 16 residues. The junction had 12 bases not matched to a gene; V was cut back by 4 bases and J by 6 bases. From germline, CDR1 is MNHEY and CDR2 SMNVEV (reference sequence).

The chain joins TRBV3-1 (or the pseudogene TRBV3-2) to TRBJ1-2; a possible D gene is TRBD1 (6 bases). Trimming cost V 0 bases and J 6 bases, with 14 bases left between them. CDR1 and CDR2 (germline): LGHDT, YNNKEL (reference sequence). The CDR3 loop spans 15 amino acids. The CDR3 loop is CASSQENGRGNGYTF. The CDR3 nucleotides read TGTGCCAGCAGCCAAGAGAATGGCAGGGGAAATGGCTACACCTTC.

The rearrangement joins TRBV18 to TRBJ2-1; 11 bases line up with TRBD2. Germline trimming cut 4 bases from V and 0 bases from J; bases unmatched to any gene: 8. Germline V CDR1 and CDR2: KGHSH, LQKENI. The CDR3 spans 18 residues. CDR3 nucleotide sequence: TGTGCCAGCTCACTACTAGCGGGAGCCCCAGGCTCCTACAATGAGCAGTTCTTC. Encoded protein: CASSLLAGAPGSYNEQFF.

The chain is built from TRBV6-5 and TRBJ2-3; 8 bases match TRBD2. The trim removed 6 bases at V and 2 bases at J, leaving 7 bases unmatched. Germline V gene data show CDR1 as MNHEY and CDR2 as SVGAGI. The length of the CDR3 is 15 residues. CDR3 region: CASSGTGGDTDTQYF. The CDR3 DNA follows: TGTGCCAGCAGCGGAACCGGGGGGGACACAGATACGCAGTATTTT.

This chain joins TRBV19 and TRBJ1-5, with 7 bases aligning to TRBD1. The CDR3 is made up of 15 amino acids. Losses at the gene ends were 4 bases for V and 9 bases for J; bases not matched to a gene: 12. Looked up from germline, CDR1 is LNHDA and CDR2 is SQIVND (reference sequence). Here the CDR3 DNA reads TGTGCCAGTAGTACAGGGGAAAACCGACAGGGGCCCCAGCATTTT. Its translation is CASSTGENRQGPQHF.

The V call is TRBV7-9, the J call TRBJ2-3; D is undetermined. Germline lookup yields CDR1 SEHNR and CDR2 FQNEAQ (reference sequence). The CDR3 loop spans 12 amino acids. The V gene lost 5 bases and the J gene lost 5 bases, with 8 bases spanning the gap. CDR3 nucleotides: TGTGCCAGCAGCCTCAGAAGAGATACGCAGTATTTT. Amino acids: CASSLRRDTQYF.

The V gene is TRBV7-6, the J gene TRBJ1-3; D is unresolved. CDR1 is SGHVS, CDR2 FNYEAQ, per germline. Trimming took 4 bases from V and 0 from J, leaving 4 bases between them. This CDR3 has 13 amino acids. The CDR3 protein is CASSSSSGNTIYF. DNA for the CDR3: TGTGCCAGCAGCTCGAGCTCTGGAAACACCATATATTTT.

This clone was counted between two and nine times. The chain carries TRBV29-1 and TRBJ1-5; 7 bases map to TRBD1. Trimming at V came to 4 bases and at J to 0 bases, leaving 12 bases not matched to a gene. The CDR3 has 17 residues. CDR1 SQVTM and CDR2 ANQGSEA come from the germline V gene. The CDR3 here is CSVVGTELYLSNQPQHF. The CDR3 DNA reads TGCAGCGTTGTAGGGACAGAACTTTACCTTAGCAATCAGCCCCAGCATTTT.

V and J are TRBV4-1 and TRBJ1-6, with D maybe TRBD1 (5 bases). This CDR3 comprises 16 residues. Trimming removed 1 base at V and 8 bases at J, with 15 bases between. The germline gives CDR1 MGHRA, CDR2 YSYEKL. The DNA of the CDR3 is TGCGCCAGCAGCCAAGGGGAGGGACGAATTGATTCACCCCTCCACTTT. Its protein product is CASSQGEGRIDSPLHF.

The rearrangement uses TRBV20-1 and TRBJ2-7; 9 bases agree with TRBD1. Trimming removed 3 bases from V and 4 bases from J; junction bases left unmatched: 4. Germline CDR1 reads DFQATT; CDR2 reads SNEGSKA (reference sequence). CDR3 length: 13 amino acids. CDR3 residues: CSASGTGFYEQYF. The CDR3 DNA is TGCAGTGCTAGTGGGACAGGGTTTTACGAGCAGTACTTC.

Only a few counts were recorded for this clone. V is TRBV19 and J is TRBJ2-1, with no clear D. Germline CDR1 reads LNHDA; CDR2 reads SQIVND (reference sequence). The CDR3 sequence is 11 residues long. V lost 7 bases, J lost 5 bases, and 6 bases lay in between. CDR3 amino acids: CASKLNNEQFF. The CDR3, as DNA: TGTGCCAGTAAGCTGAACAATGAGCAGTTCTTC.